This entry features one TCR beta chain sequence. No antigen is known for it. Some clones are missing from TCRdb's copy, which holds only in-frame ones; the method was immunoSEQ multiplex PCR. The sample has about 1.5 million clones, roughly 96% seen once. These data come from a study of shared clonotypes between healthy human individuals. Findings and limits, study-wide: Memory subsets generally showed lower estimated richness than naive subsets. A small donor pool kept down the genetic and exposure-history diversity that was represented.

This CDR3 region has 15 residues. V dropped 2 bases and J dropped 1; count of bases not matched to a gene: 4. Germline CDR1 reads SGDLS; CDR2 reads YYNGEE. The specimen was naive CD4+ T cells sorted from blood. Subset of the sample: CD45RA+ positively selected. This chain uses TRBV9 with TRBJ2-7, with TRBD2 matching 9 bases. The sequence came from a young man in good health. The CDR3 here is CASSVTSGFSYEQYF. The CDR3 bases are TGTGCCAGCAGCGTGACTAGCGGTTTTTCCTACGAGCAGTACTTC.